Listed below are T cell receptor beta chains from one sample, sequenced in a study of blood T cell repertoires in COVID-19. The repertoire was sequenced with immunoSEQ multiplex PCR; TCRdb's copy has only in-frame clones and lacks some. The data hold around 200,000 clones, with around 83% observed a single time. The material sequenced was peripheral blood. The source of these receptors is a man aged 50-60 years with active or convalescent COVID-19. Each CDR3 is given with its conserved first and last residue. The order of the fields is D gene, clone size, J gene, V gene, CDR3 protein, CDR3 DNA. A D gene is named only where the DNA matches it firmly. Size is omitted from some rows. Given values are once, few, many or a class for expanded clones.

D: NA; size: NA; J: TRBJ1-2; V: TRBV9; CDR3: CASSRGIYGYTF; DNA: TGTGCCAGCAGCAGGGGGATCTATGGCTACACCTTC
D: NA; size: NA; J: TRBJ2-7; V: TRBV28; CDR3: CASTPTPTGNEQYF; DNA: TGTGCCAGCACCCCCACGCCCACAGGGAACGAGCAGTACTTC
D: TRBD1; size: NA; J: TRBJ1-2; V: TRBV6-1; CDR3: CASSEAGQEAYGYTF; DNA: TGTGCCAGCAGTGAAGCGGGACAGGAAGCCTATGGCTACACCTTC
D: TRBD2; size: NA; J: TRBJ2-7; V: TRBV6-5; CDR3: CASSWTSAYSYEQYF; DNA: TGTGCCAGCAGCTGGACTAGCGCGTACTCCTACGAGCAGTACTTC
D: NA; size: NA; J: TRBJ1-2; V: TRBV18; CDR3: CASTTSAFVYGYTF; DNA: TGTGCCAGCACAACCAGCGCGTTTGTCTATGGCTACACCTTC
D: NA; size: NA; J: TRBJ1-1; V: TRBV27; CDR3: CASSWGLIGQGNTEAFF; DNA: TGTGCCAGCAGCTGGGGGCTGATCGGCCAGGGGAACACTGAAGCTTTCTTT
D: NA; size: NA; J: TRBJ1-1; V: TRBV5-4; CDR3: CASSSIAGGGPRAFF; DNA: TGTGCCAGCAGCTCGATCGCGGGGGGCGGTCCCCGAGCTTTCTTT
D: NA; size: NA; J: TRBJ2-7; V: TRBV9; CDR3: CASSVTGGGFDEQYF; DNA: TGTGCCAGCAGCGTAACGGGGGGCGGGTTCGACGAGCAGTACTTC
D: NA; size: NA; J: TRBJ1-2; V: TRBV5-4; CDR3: CASSLRGTYGYTF; DNA: TGTGCCAGCAGCTTGCGCGGGACCTATGGCTACACCTTC
D: NA; size: NA; J: TRBJ2-1; V: TRBV10-1; CDR3: CASSVKSTYNEQFF; DNA: TGCGCCAGCAGTGTAAAGAGCACCTACAATGAGCAGTTCTTC
D: TRBD1; size: NA; J: TRBJ1-2; V: TRBV30; CDR3: CAWSVLTILQGDGYTF; DNA: TGTGCCTGGAGTGTACTTACCATACTACAGGGGGATGGCTACACCTTC
D: NA; size: NA; J: TRBJ1-1; V: TRBV4-1; CDR3: CASSQDSSGDTEAFF; DNA: TGCGCCAGCAGCCAAGATTCTTCGGGAGACACTGAAGCTTTCTTT
D: NA; size: NA; J: TRBJ1-1; V: TRBV12-3/TRBV12-4; CDR3: CASSFTGNTEAFF; DNA: TGTGCCAGCAGTTTTACAGGGAACACTGAAGCTTTCTTT
D: TRBD1; size: once; J: TRBJ1-1; V: TRBV6-5; CDR3: CASRETGGNTEAFF; DNA: TGTGCCAGCAGGGAGACAGGGGGTAACACTGAAGCTTTCTTT
D: TRBD2; size: NA; J: TRBJ2-5; V: TRBV6-1; CDR3: CASSEESGRGVETQYF; DNA: TGTGCCAGCAGTGAGGAGAGCGGGAGAGGGGTGGAGACCCAGTACTTC
D: NA; size: NA; J: TRBJ1-1; V: TRBV3-1/TRBV3-2; CDR3: CASSHRQMNTEAFF; DNA: TGTGCCAGCAGCCACCGACAGATGAACACTGAAGCTTTCTTT
D: NA; size: NA; J: TRBJ1-4; V: TRBV19; CDR3: CASSPFAGTNEKLFF; DNA: TGTGCCAGTAGTCCCTTTGCAGGAACTAATGAAAAACTGTTTTTT
D: NA; size: NA; J: TRBJ1-2; V: TRBV6-5; CDR3: CASSRGNYGYTF; DNA: TGTGCCAGCAGTCGGGGGAACTATGGCTACACCTTC
D: NA; size: NA; J: TRBJ1-1; V: TRBV27; CDR3: CASRAGVGGSTEAFF; DNA: TGTGCCAGCAGAGCCGGAGTAGGCGGCAGCACTGAAGCTTTCTTT
D: NA; size: NA; J: TRBJ1-2; V: TRBV28; CDR3: CASSPAAGEAHDYTF; DNA: TGTGCCAGCAGCCCGGCCGCAGGGGAAGCTCATGACTACACCTTC
D: NA; size: NA; J: TRBJ2-5; V: TRBV28; CDR3: CASSLYRSQETQYF; DNA: TGTGCCAGCAGTTTATACAGGAGCCAAGAGACCCAGTACTTC
D: TRBD2; size: NA; J: TRBJ2-3; V: TRBV7-2; CDR3: CASSLRLGRGRNTDTQYF; DNA: TGTGCCAGCAGCTTAAGGTTAGGGCGGGGGAGAAACACAGATACGCAGTATTTT
D: TRBD2; size: NA; J: TRBJ2-2; V: TRBV7-2; CDR3: CASSGSGGANTGELFF; DNA: TGTGCCAGCAGCGGAAGCGGGGGGGCGAACACCGGGGAGCTGTTTTTT
D: TRBD1; size: NA; J: TRBJ2-1; V: TRBV19; CDR3: CARKDRGREVDEQFF; DNA: TGTGCCAGGAAGGACAGGGGGCGGGAAGTGGATGAGCAGTTCTTC
D: TRBD1; size: NA; J: TRBJ2-5; V: TRBV18; CDR3: CASSGTGPETQYF; DNA: TGTGCCAGCTCAGGGACAGGGCCAGAGACCCAGTACTTC
D: NA; size: NA; J: TRBJ1-2; V: TRBV29-1; CDR3: CSVEIPVTKTGGYTF; DNA: TGCAGCGTTGAGATCCCTGTCACAAAAACAGGAGGCTACACCTTC
D: TRBD1; size: NA; J: TRBJ1-2; V: TRBV6-5; CDR3: CASSYPGQGTTF; DNA: TGTGCCAGCAGTTACCCCGGACAGGGTACCACCTTC
D: NA; size: NA; J: TRBJ1-3; V: TRBV3-1/TRBV3-2; CDR3: CASSPSSGNTIYF; DNA: TGTGCCAGCAGCCCGAGCTCTGGAAACACCATATATTTT
D: NA; size: NA; J: TRBJ1-1; V: TRBV5-1; CDR3: CASSLDSMNTEAFF; DNA: TGCGCCAGCAGCTTGGACAGTATGAACACTGAAGCTTTCTTT
D: TRBD1; size: NA; J: TRBJ1-2; V: TRBV6-1; CDR3: CASSEVLTGNYGYTF; DNA: TGTGCCAGCAGTGAAGTACTGACAGGGAACTATGGCTACACCTTC
D: TRBD1; size: NA; J: TRBJ1-2; V: TRBV5-1; CDR3: CASSSGQGVPDYGYTF; DNA: TGCGCCAGCAGCTCCGGACAGGGAGTGCCCGACTATGGCTACACCTTC
D: NA; size: NA; J: TRBJ2-3; V: TRBV7-9; CDR3: CASSLGGIAADTQYF; DNA: TGTGCCAGCAGCTTAGGGGGCATAGCGGCAGATACGCAGTATTTT
D: TRBD1; size: NA; J: TRBJ1-5; V: TRBV2; CDR3: CASRGQGNQPQHF; DNA: TGTGCCAGCAGGGGACAGGGGAATCAGCCCCAGCATTTT
D: NA; size: NA; J: TRBJ2-5; V: TRBV9; CDR3: CASSPSPGTSIQETQYF; DNA: TGTGCCAGCAGCCCTTCTCCAGGGACAAGCATCCAAGAGACCCAGTACTTC
D: TRBD1; size: NA; J: TRBJ1-1; V: TRBV5-8; CDR3: CAIFRGRASTEAFF; DNA: TGTGCCATCTTCAGGGGGCGAGCTAGCACTGAAGCTTTCTTT
D: TRBD1; size: NA; J: TRBJ1-2; V: TRBV14; CDR3: CASSQDGTGVGYTF; DNA: TGTGCCAGCAGCCAAGACGGGACAGGGGTAGGCTACACCTTC
D: TRBD2; size: NA; J: TRBJ2-1; V: TRBV3-1/TRBV3-2; CDR3: CASSQGAAGSYNEQFF; DNA: TGTGCCAGCAGCCAAGGGGCAGCGGGGTCCTACAATGAGCAGTTCTTC
D: NA; size: NA; J: TRBJ1-4; V: TRBV7-9; CDR3: CASSVFSGSANEKLFF; DNA: TGTGCCAGCAGCGTTTTCTCAGGGTCGGCTAATGAAAAACTGTTTTTT
D: NA; size: once; J: TRBJ1-3; V: TRBV10-3; CDR3: CAITLQGGNTIYF; DNA: TGTGCCATCACTTTGCAGGGTGGAAACACCATATATTTT
D: TRBD2; size: NA; J: TRBJ2-2; V: TRBV11-2; CDR3: CASSGLAEGTGELFF; DNA: TGTGCCAGCAGTGGGCTAGCGGAGGGGACCGGGGAGCTGTTTTTT